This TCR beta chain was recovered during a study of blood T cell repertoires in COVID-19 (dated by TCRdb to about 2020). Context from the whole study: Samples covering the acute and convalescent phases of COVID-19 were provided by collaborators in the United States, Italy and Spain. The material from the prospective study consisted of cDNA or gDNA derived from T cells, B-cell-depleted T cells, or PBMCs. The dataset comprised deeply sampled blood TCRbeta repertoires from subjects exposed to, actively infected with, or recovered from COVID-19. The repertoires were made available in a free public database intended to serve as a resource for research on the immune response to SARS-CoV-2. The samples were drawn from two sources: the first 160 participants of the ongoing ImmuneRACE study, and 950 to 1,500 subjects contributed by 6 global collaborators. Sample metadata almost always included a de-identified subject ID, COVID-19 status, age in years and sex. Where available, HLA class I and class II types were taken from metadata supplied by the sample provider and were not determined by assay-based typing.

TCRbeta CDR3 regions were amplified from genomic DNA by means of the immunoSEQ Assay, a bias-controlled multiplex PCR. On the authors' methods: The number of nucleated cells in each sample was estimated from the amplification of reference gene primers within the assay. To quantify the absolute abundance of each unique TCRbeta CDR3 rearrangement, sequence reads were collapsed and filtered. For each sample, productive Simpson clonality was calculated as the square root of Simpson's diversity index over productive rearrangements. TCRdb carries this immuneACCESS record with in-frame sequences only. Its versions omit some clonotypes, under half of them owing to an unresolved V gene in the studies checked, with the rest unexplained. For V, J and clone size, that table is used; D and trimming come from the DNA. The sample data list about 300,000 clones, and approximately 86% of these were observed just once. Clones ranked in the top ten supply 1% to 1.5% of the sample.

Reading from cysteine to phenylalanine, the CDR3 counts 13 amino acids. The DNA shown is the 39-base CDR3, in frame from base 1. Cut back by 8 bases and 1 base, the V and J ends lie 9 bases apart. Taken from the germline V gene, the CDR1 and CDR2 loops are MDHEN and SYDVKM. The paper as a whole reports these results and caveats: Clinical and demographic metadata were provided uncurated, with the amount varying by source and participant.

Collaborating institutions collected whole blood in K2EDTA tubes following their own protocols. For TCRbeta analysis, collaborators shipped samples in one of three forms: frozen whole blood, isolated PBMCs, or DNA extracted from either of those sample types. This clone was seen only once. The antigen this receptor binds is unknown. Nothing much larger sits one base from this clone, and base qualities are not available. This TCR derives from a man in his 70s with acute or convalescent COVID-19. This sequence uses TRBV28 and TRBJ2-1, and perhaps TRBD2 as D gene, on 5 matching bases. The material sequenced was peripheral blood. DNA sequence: TGTGCCAGCGGTTCGGGATCCTACAATGAGCAGTTCTTC. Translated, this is CASGSGSYNEQFF.